This T cell receptor beta chain came from a study of shared clonotypes between healthy human individuals. Genomic DNA of each subset was evenly split across several immunoSEQ plates. Clones were sequenced by immunoSEQ multiplex PCR, and TCRdb holds only the in-frame ones, with some missing. Of more than 2,000,000 clones detected, approximately 92% appear once; the ten largest clones hold over 0.12%. V was clipped by 8 bases and J by 9 bases, with 19 bases between them. The CDR3 is 13 amino acids. Germline values: CDR1 WSHSY, CDR2 SAAADI. This sequence originates from a young man in good health. The rearrangement joins TRBV10-2 to TRBJ2-5, with D perhaps TRBD1 or TRBD2 (6 bases each). The sequenced sample consisted of naive CD4+ T cells sorted from blood. Indicated subset: CD45RA+ positively selected. CDR3 DNA: TGCGCCAGCGCCCCAGGGGTCCGGGGGCCCCAGTACTTC. This codes for CASAPGVRGPQYF.